What follows are 31 T cell receptor beta chains derived from one specimen sequenced in a study of Ad26.COV2.S vaccination and SARS-CoV-2 variants. The method was immunoSEQ multiplex PCR; TCRdb's version includes in-frame clones alone and lacks a portion of them. The sample lists roughly 510,000 clones; roughly 85% were seen once. Described treatment: some 20 received Ad26.COV2.S at low or high dose, single or two shots; about 5 received placebo; per-sample allocation not given. It was on day 63 after the first vaccine or placebo injection that samples were taken. The sample was peripheral blood, taken in a trial of Ad26.COV2.S vaccine versus placebo. These receptors all come from a person aged 18 to 59 who received the Ad26.COV2.S COVID-19 vaccine or a placebo.

This clone was seen a single time. The genes are TRBV4-2 and TRBJ2-5; D is perhaps TRBD2 (6 bases). From germline, CDR1 is LGHNA and CDR2 YNFKEQ. The CDR3 covers 17 residues. Trimming cost V 0 bases and J 6 bases, with 20 bases left between them. The CDR3 DNA reads TGTGCCAGCAGCCAAGATTTATTTGTTCGGGAGAGCCAGACCCAGTACTTC. It translates to CASSQDLFVRESQTQYF.

The rearrangement links TRBV4-3 to TRBJ1-3, with unresolved D. CDR1 and CDR2 (germline): LGHNA, YSLEER. The V gene lost 0 bases and the J gene lost 3 bases, with 9 bases spanning the gap. The CDR3 runs 15 residues. DNA for the CDR3: TGCGCCAGCAGCCAAGATAATCTTTTTGGAAACACCATATATTTT. Encoded protein: CASSQDNLFGNTIYF.

V gene TRBV3-1 (or the pseudogene TRBV3-2) combines with J gene TRBJ1-2, with 7 bases fitting TRBD1. Unmatched junction bases numbered 5, after V lost 2 bases and J lost 8 bases. Germline CDR1 and CDR2: LGHDT and YNNKEL (reference sequence). The CDR3 length is 13 residues. Written as DNA, the CDR3 is TGTGCCAGCAGCCAAATGACAGGGATCGGCTACACCTTC. This codes for CASSQMTGIGYTF.

The rearrangement links TRBV19 to TRBJ2-5; D might be TRBD2 (8 bases). CDR1 and CDR2 from the germline V gene are LNHDA and SQIVND (reference sequence). The V and J ends lost 8 bases and 5 bases respectively, with 18 bases between them. The CDR3 has 14 residues. The CDR3, as DNA: TGTGCCAGTTCCGGGACTAGGGGGCGGGAGACCCAGTACTTC. Translation gives CASSGTRGRETQYF.

This sequence joins TRBV7-6 and TRBJ2-7; D call uncertain. V was cut by 3 bases and J by 7 bases, with 13 bases left in between. Germline-derived CDR1 and CDR2 are SGHVS and FNYEAQ. The CDR3 runs to 13 residues. The CDR3 region has the DNA TGTGCCAGCAGCTTGGTAGTCACTGGGGAGCAGTACTTC. Translating gives CASSLVVTGEQYF.

This sequence joins TRBV25-1 and TRBJ1-1; D remains ambiguous. V dropped 6 bases and J dropped 6 bases, with 14 bases sitting between them. The germline V gene encodes CDR1 MGHDK and CDR2 SYGVNS. The CDR3 is 13 residues long. The CDR3 spells CASSPGWFAEAFF. The CDR3 region has the DNA TGTGCCAGCAGCCCAGGTTGGTTCGCTGAAGCTTTCTTT. The full variable domain, its missing parts supplied by reference TRBV25-1 and TRBJ1-1, is EADIYQTPRYLVIGTGKKITLECSQTMGHDKMYWYQQDPGMELHLIHYSYGVNSTEKGDLSSESTVSRIRTEHFPLTLESARPSHTSQYLCASSPGWFAEAFFGQGTRLTVV.

The V call is TRBV24-1, the J call TRBJ2-7; D is unclear. The germline V and J ends were trimmed by 5 bases and 4 bases, with 17 bases remaining between them. Germline V gives CDR1 KGHDR, CDR2 SFDVKD. The CDR3 has 15 amino acids. CDR3 sequence: CATSALEATWYEQYF. The CDR3 nucleotides are TGTGCCACCAGTGCCCTTGAGGCTACCTGGTACGAGCAGTACTTC.

CDR3 nucleotides: TGTGCCAGCTCCCTCCTACAGTTTATGGGCACTGAAGCTTTCTTT. Residues: CASSLLQFMGTEAFF. V is TRBV18 and J is TRBJ1-1; D remains unclear. CDR1 is KGHSH, CDR2 LQKENI, per germline. The CDR3 has 15 residues. The V end lost 6 bases, the J end lost 4 bases, and 18 bases lay between the germline ends.

The chain is built from TRBV29-1 and TRBJ2-3, with 7 positions matching TRBD2. Germline loops: CDR1 SQVTM, CDR2 ANQGSEA. V trimming: 3 bases; J trimming: 3 bases; junction bases outside the gene matches: 6. The CDR3 contains 14 residues. Here the CDR3 reads CSVDAGDRTDTQYF. CDR3 DNA sequence: TGCAGCGTTGATGCGGGGGACCGGACAGATACGCAGTATTTT.

The chain is built from TRBV19 and TRBJ1-2; 7 positions agree with TRBD1. Germline loops: CDR1 LNHDA, CDR2 SQIVND (reference sequence). This CDR3 has 15 amino acids. The V and J ends lost 8 bases and 8 bases, in that order; junction bases with no gene match: 17. The DNA for the CDR3 is TGTGCCAGTCGACCTCGGACAGGAGGCAGGGAGGGCTACACCTTC. This codes for CASRPRTGGREGYTF.

This clone was detected only a few times. The gene calls are TRBV28 and TRBJ1-1; D call uncertain. The germline V gene has CDR1 MDHEN and CDR2 SYDVKM. The CDR3 is 13 amino acids. The ends were cut back, 3 bases at V and 1 base at J, with 6 bases in the middle. CDR3 sequence reads: CASSFTANTEAFF. As DNA, the CDR3 is TGTGCCAGCAGTTTTACAGCGAACACTGAAGCTTTCTTT.

The V call is TRBV6-5, the J call TRBJ2-2, with D perhaps assigned TRBD1 or TRBD2 (5 bases each). This CDR3 has 12 residues. V was shortened by 2 bases and J by 13 bases, with 11 bases between the two germline ends. Germline values: CDR1 MNHEY, CDR2 SVGAGI. CDR3 nucleotide sequence: TGTGCCAGCAGTTACGTTGGGGGTCGGCTGTTTTTT. It specifies CASSYVGGRLFF.

V and J are TRBV28 and TRBJ1-5; 7 bases agree with TRBD1. Germline lookup yields CDR1 MDHEN and CDR2 SYDVKM. The V segment lost 2 bases and the J segment 7 bases; nucleotides outside the gene matches: 8. The CDR3 spans 15 residues. This chain's CDR3 is CASSLPTGVEQPQHF. CDR3 DNA: TGTGCCAGCAGTTTACCCACAGGGGTAGAGCAGCCCCAGCATTTT.

V gene TRBV9 combines with J gene TRBJ1-5; D is unclear. V gave up 0 bases and J gave up 4 bases, with 11 bases separating them. Looked up from germline, CDR1 is SGDLS and CDR2 is YYNGEE. The CDR3 runs 15 residues. CDR3 protein: CASSVEPGRNQPQHF. CDR3 sequence (DNA): TGTGCCAGCAGCGTAGAACCTGGGAGGAATCAGCCCCAGCATTTT.

The chain carries TRBV30 and TRBJ1-5; D not resolved. The V end was cut by 0 bases, the J end by 7 bases, with 16 bases between. Per the germline V gene, CDR1 is GTSNPN and CDR2 is SVGIG (reference sequence). CDR3 size: 15 residues. The CDR3, as DNA: TGTGCCTGGAGTGTACTGGTGGGAGGTATGCAGCCCCAGCATTTT. This gives the protein CAWSVLVGGMQPQHF.

J is TRBJ1-5 and V is TRBV6-1; D not certain. The germline V gene encodes CDR1 MNHNS and CDR2 SASEGT. Trimming removed 2 bases from V and 5 bases from J, with 10 bases in between. CDR3 length: 14 residues. CDR3 nucleotides: TGTGCCAGCAGTGAAACCAGGTCGGATCAGCCCCAGCATTTT. It encodes CASSETRSDQPQHF.

V gene TRBV12-3 or TRBV12-4 combines with J gene TRBJ2-1; D unclear. Between the trimmed V and J ends, which lost 3 bases and 7 bases, there was a span of 7 bases. CDR3 size: 12 residues. The CDR3 region has the DNA TGTGCCAGCAGTTTTCTGATTAATGAGCAGTTCTTC. Protein: CASSFLINEQFF.

The chain links TRBV28 to TRBJ2-7; 10 nucleotides match TRBD2. Germline CDR1 reads MDHEN; CDR2 reads SYDVKM. The CDR3 sequence is 15 residues long. J gave up 3 bases and V 1 base, and 3 bases lay outside the gene matches. CDR3 nucleotides: TGTGCCAGCAGTTTATATCTAGCGGGAGTCTACGAGCAGTACTTC. Translating it yields CASSLYLAGVYEQYF.

CDR3 sequence: CASSLEPIYEQYF. The CDR3 nucleotides are TGTGCCAGCAGCTTAGAACCGATCTACGAGCAGTACTTC. This chain links TRBV7-3 with TRBJ2-7, with D unclear. The germline gives CDR1 SGHTA, CDR2 FQGTGA. The CDR3 spans 13 residues. Trimming left V 2 bases short and J 3 bases short, with 8 bases between.

The chain's CDR3 is CASSLGLAGINEQFF. DNA of the CDR3: TGTGCCAGCAGTCTCGGACTAGCGGGAATCAATGAGCAGTTCTTC. This chain connects TRBV6-6 to TRBJ2-1, with TRBD2 matching 12 bases. The CDR3 spans 15 residues. CDR1 MNHNY and CDR2 SVGAGI come from the germline V gene (reference sequence). V shed 5 bases and J 6 bases; nucleotides not matched to a gene: 5.

J is TRBJ1-2 and V is TRBV2; maybe TRBD1 (5 bases). Looked up from germline, CDR1 is SNHLY and CDR2 is FYNNEI. The CDR3 is made up of 15 amino acids. Trimming removed 5 bases from V and 2 bases from J, with 15 bases in between. CDR3 bases: TGTGCCAGCAGTAGGGACGGGAACTCAAACTATGGCTACACCTTC. This encodes CASSRDGNSNYGYTF.

The chain is built from TRBV7-9 and TRBJ1-4; D remains ambiguous. The germline gives CDR1 SEHNR, CDR2 FQNEAQ (reference sequence). The CDR3 runs 13 residues. V gave up 1 base and J gave up 10 bases, with 10 bases separating them. The CDR3: CASSLGAVGKLFF. The CDR3 coding sequence is TGTGCCAGCAGCTTAGGGGCAGTCGGAAAACTGTTTTTT.

The chain joins TRBV5-1 to TRBJ2-1, with TRBD1 matching 10 bases. The CDR3 is 15 amino acids. V lost 4 bases, J lost 8 bases, and 9 bases stayed unmatched. Germline loops: CDR1 SGHRS, CDR2 YFSETQ. CDR3: CASSLGDRGGDEQFF. The CDR3, as DNA: TGCGCCAGCAGCCTCGGGGACAGGGGTGGAGATGAGCAGTTCTTC.

V usage is TRBV5-8 and J usage is TRBJ2-1; D is possibly TRBD2 (6 bases). Germline V gives CDR1 SGHTS, CDR2 YDEGEE. V lost 0 bases and J 2 bases, leaving 12 bases between the germline ends. The CDR3 extends over 16 amino acids. The CDR3 sequence is CASSLAVAGPYNEQFF. Here the CDR3 DNA reads TGTGCCAGCAGCTTGGCCGTCGCGGGACCCTACAATGAGCAGTTCTTC.

V is TRBV12-3 or TRBV12-4 and J is TRBJ1-1; D call uncertain. The CDR3 spans 12 residues. Deletions cut 11 bases from V and 0 bases from J, with 10 bases between. CDR3 sequence: CAVALMNTEAFF. The DNA for the CDR3 is TGTGCCGTAGCCCTCATGAACACTGAAGCTTTCTTT.

This chain uses TRBV19 with TRBJ2-1; the match to TRBD2 covers 9 bases. The ends lost 8 bases at V and 0 bases at J; junction bases unmatched: 14. Germline V lookup: CDR1 LNHDA, CDR2 SQIVND (reference sequence). CDR3 length: 18 amino acids. CDR3 nucleotide sequence: TGTGCCAGTTCTGGGCTAGCGGGACTTCTCAGCTCCTACAATGAGCAGTTCTTC. Its protein product is CASSGLAGLLSSYNEQFF.

V and J are TRBV29-1 and TRBJ1-1, with D tentatively TRBD1 (6 bases). The germline CDR1 and CDR2 sequences are SQVTM and ANQGSEA. The V and J ends lost 6 bases and 6 bases respectively, with 17 bases between them. The CDR3 is made up of 13 amino acids. Written as DNA, the CDR3 is TGCAGCGTCCTTCCTAACAGGGCGGCTGAAGCTTTCTTT. Its protein product is CSVLPNRAAEAFF.

The CDR3 protein is CASTLVGGSYNSPLHF. CDR3 coding DNA: TGTGCCAGCACCCTGGTAGGGGGCTCCTATAATTCACCCCTCCACTTT. The gene calls are TRBV27 and TRBJ1-6; TRBD1 is a possible D gene (6 bases). The CDR3 has 16 amino acids. Germline CDR1 is MNHEY and CDR2 is SMNVEV (reference sequence). Deletions cut 7 bases from V and 0 bases from J, with 13 bases between.

This sequence joins TRBV9 and TRBJ1-6; possible D gene TRBD1, 5 bases. Germline V lookup: CDR1 SGDLS, CDR2 YYNGEE. The length of the CDR3 is 15 residues. Trimming removed 0 bases from V and 14 bases from J, with 18 bases in between. The CDR3 DNA follows: TGTGCCAGCAGCGTAGCAGGTTGGGGCAGTGGGACCCTCCACTTT. Translation: CASSVAGWGSGTLHF.

The chain carries TRBV19 and TRBJ2-4, with D possibly TRBD2 on 6 matching bases. The germline V gene encodes CDR1 LNHDA and CDR2 SQIVND (reference sequence). This CDR3 has 15 amino acids. Trimming left V 6 bases short and J 4 bases short, with 16 bases between. In nucleotides, the CDR3 is TGTGCCAGTAGCTTGCGCGGGGCGAATAAAAACATTCAGTACTTC. It encodes CASSLRGANKNIQYF.

This chain connects TRBV30 to TRBJ2-6; D is possibly TRBD2 (5 bases). V lost 0 bases and J 5 bases, leaving 14 bases between the germline ends. Germline values: CDR1 GTSNPN, CDR2 SVGIG (reference sequence). The CDR3 is made up of 16 amino acids. The CDR3 region is CAWSVGVSSRANVLTF. In DNA, the CDR3 is TGTGCCTGGAGTGTCGGGGTGTCCTCGAGGGCCAACGTCCTGACTTTC.